Listed below are T cell receptor beta chains from one sample, sequenced in a study of blood T cell repertoires in COVID-19. Generated by immunoSEQ multiplex PCR, the TCRdb table keeps only in-frame clones and is missing some. The sample contains 40,000 to 55,000 clones, more than 70% of which appear only once. Input material: peripheral blood. All receptors come from a man in his forties or fifties with active COVID-19. Each CDR3 is given with its conserved first and last residue. A D gene is named only where the DNA matches it firmly. Expanded clones get a size class; other rows say once, few or many, or leave the size out.

clone size | J gene | D gene | V gene | CDR3 protein | CDR3 DNA
- | TRBJ2-2 | TRBD2 | TRBV2 | CASSEFGAREGTGELFF | TGTGCCAGCAGTGAATTTGGGGCGAGGGAGGGGACCGGGGAGCTGTTTTTT
- | TRBJ1-1 | TRBD1 | TRBV4-3 | CASSPTGGVNTEAFF | TGCGCCAGCAGCCCGACAGGGGGGGTGAACACTGAAGCTTTCTTT
- | TRBJ2-5 | TRBD2 | TRBV27 | CASSLSGAHQETQYF | TGTGCCAGCAGCCTTAGCGGGGCCCACCAAGAGACCCAGTACTTC
- | TRBJ2-3 | TRBD2 | TRBV24-1 | CATSESVGTSRTDTQYF | TGTGCCACCAGTGAGTCAGTCGGGACTAGTAGGACAGATACGCAGTATTTT
- | TRBJ1-1 | - | TRBV12-3/TRBV12-4 | CASTKRPGPEAFF | TGTGCCAGCACTAAAAGGCCAGGGCCTGAAGCTTTCTTT
- | TRBJ1-1 | TRBD1 | TRBV28 | CASSFRDRGEAFF | TGTGCCAGCAGTTTCCGGGACAGGGGTGAAGCTTTCTTT
- | TRBJ2-3 | TRBD2 | TRBV9 | CASSVVLAGGADTQYF | TGTGCCAGCAGCGTAGTACTAGCGGGAGGCGCAGATACGCAGTATTTT
- | TRBJ2-7 | TRBD2 | TRBV5-6 | CASSRWTSRGEQYF | TGTGCCAGCAGCCGTTGGACTAGTCGGGGCGAGCAGTACTTC
- | TRBJ1-2 | - | TRBV5-1 | CASSADGGLEGYTF | TGCGCCAGCAGCGCGGACGGGGGGTTGGAAGGCTACACCTTC
- | TRBJ1-4 | TRBD1 | TRBV5-1 | CASSGTGNNNEKLFF | TGCGCCAGCAGCGGGACAGGGAATAATAATGAAAAACTGTTTTTT
- | TRBJ2-7 | TRBD1 | TRBV7-7 | CASSLGQGAYEQYF | TGTGCCAGCAGCTTAGGCCAGGGGGCCTACGAGCAGTACTTC
once | TRBJ2-5 | - | TRBV3-1/TRBV3-2 | CASSQSLGLEETQYF | TGTGCCAGCAGCCAATCGTTGGGCCTCGAAGAGACCCAGTACTTC
- | TRBJ1-5 | - | TRBV19 | CASSISAGSSYQPQHF | TGTGCCAGTAGTATCTCTGCAGGGTCCTCATATCAGCCCCAGCATTTT
- | TRBJ1-3 | - | TRBV3-1/TRBV3-2 | CASSQLGGSGNTIYF | TGTGCCAGCAGCCAATTAGGGGGCTCTGGAAACACCATATATTTT
- | TRBJ1-2 | TRBD1 | TRBV11-3 | CASSRQGAGYTF | TGTGCCAGCAGCCGACAGGGTGCCGGCTACACCTTC
- | TRBJ2-5 | - | TRBV9 | CASSEGDTQETQYF | TGTGCCAGCAGCGAGGGGGACACCCAAGAGACCCAGTACTTC
- | TRBJ1-1 | - | TRBV11-1 | CASSSRRGKPEAFF | TGTGCCAGCAGCTCAAGACGGGGAAAACCTGAAGCTTTCTTT
- | TRBJ2-7 | TRBD1 | TRBV19 | CASSPRGTGSLYEQYF | TGTGCCAGTAGTCCCCGGGGGACAGGGTCCCTCTACGAGCAGTACTTC
- | TRBJ2-5 | TRBD1 | TRBV11-1 | CASRLGTGGGTQYF | TGTGCCAGCAGGCTCGGGACAGGGGGAGGGACCCAGTACTTC
- | TRBJ1-6 | - | TRBV3-1/TRBV3-2 | CASSLRLSSYNSPLHF | TGTGCCAGCAGCCTCCGACTCAGCTCCTATAATTCACCCCTCCACTTT
once | TRBJ2-5 | - | TRBV14 | CASSQGTRRFQETQYF | TGTGCCAGCAGCCAAGGAACTAGAAGGTTCCAAGAGACCCAGTACTTC
- | TRBJ2-3 | - | TRBV6-5 | CASRGPSGTDTQYF | TGTGCCAGCAGGGGACCTAGCGGCACAGATACGCAGTATTTT
once | TRBJ2-7 | TRBD2 | TRBV7-2 | CASSETSGSYEQYF | TGTGCCAGCAGCGAAACTAGCGGGAGCTACGAGCAGTACTTC
- | TRBJ2-2 | - | TRBV18 | CASSPALNTGELFF | TGTGCCAGCTCACCGGCTCTGAACACCGGGGAGCTGTTTTTT
- | TRBJ2-1 | TRBD2 | TRBV2 | CASWTGSSGRAPYNEQFF | TGTGCCAGCTGGACAGGCTCTAGCGGGAGGGCCCCCTACAATGAGCAGTTCTTC
- | TRBJ2-3 | - | TRBV2 | CASAGGTTNTDTQYF | TGTGCCAGCGCAGGGGGGACCACAAACACAGATACGCAGTATTTT